The entry below describes one T cell receptor beta chain. Its antigen is unidentified. PCR involved 60 Vbeta and 13 Jbeta primers. As originally analysed: Among the unique TCR beta chains that a later analysis counted, about 81 million in all, about 11 million were shared. TCRdb's table, derived via immunoSEQ multiplex PCR, lists solely in-frame clones and lacks some. That table furnishes V, J and clone size, whereas the DNA furnished D and trimming. The sample gives 95,000 to 150,000 clones, roughly 9% of which show up once; around 6.1% is in the top ten. These data come from a study of cytomegalovirus exposure and HLA in healthy donors. Whole-study findings and limits: Based on reports, TCR beta sequences accurately predicted HLA-A and HLA-B alleles for most subjects. Most TCR beta V segments were productive about 90% or about 30% of the time in an earlier analysis.

The CDR3 extends over 14 amino acids. V was shortened by 2 bases and J by 4 bases, with 11 bases between the two germline ends. Germline V gene lookup returns CDR1 SGHTA and CDR2 FQGNSA. The source is a woman in her forties in good health and CMV-seropositive. The specimen sequenced was PBMCs. The chain uses TRBV7-2 and TRBJ1-2, with D perhaps matching TRBD1 (5 bases). CDR3 loop: CASSLKGAAYGYTF. CDR3 nucleotide sequence: TGTGCCAGCAGCTTAAAAGGGGCTGCCTATGGCTACACCTTC.